This TCR beta chain is drawn from a study of early T cells in non-severe SARS-CoV-2 infection. At the level of the study: Alpha and beta chains were unpaired, from unsorted whole-blood bulk RNA. Broader study findings: Sequences matched to VDJdb favored anti-spike CD8 responses, while private and CD4 specificities were missed.

As part of library construction, unique molecular identifiers were attached to individual cDNA molecules. Each CDR3 protein gets one entry after TCRdb re-called the 5' RACE reads with MiXCR. The sample lists 30,000 to 35,000 distinct CDR3 sequences, approximately 7.1% seen once, with about 13% in the top ten. Ten or more counts support this clonotype. Its antigen is not identified. This CDR3 has 18 amino acids. The germline V gene encodes CDR1 SEHNR and CDR2 FQNEAQ (reference sequence). Trimming took 5 bases from V and 0 from J, leaving 23 bases between them. This chain uses TRBV7-9 with TRBJ2-7, with D possibly TRBD2 on 8 matching bases. The receptor was derived from an adult who was a healthcare worker with PCR-confirmed SARS-CoV-2 infection or an uninfected control (not recorded which). Here the sequenced sample was whole blood, taken at baseline. CDR3: CASSQGGLAGTRSYEQYF. The DNA for the CDR3 is TGTGCCAGCAGCCAGGGGGGGCTAGCGGGTACCCGCTCCTACGAGCAGTACTTC. Using reference TRBV7-9 and TRBJ2-7 for the parts outside the CDR3, the full variable domain is DTGVSQNPRHKITKRGQNVTFRCDPISEHNRLYWYRQTLGQGPEFLTYFQNEAQLEKSRLLSDRFSAERPKGSFSTLEIQRTEQGDSAMYLCASSQGGLAGTRSYEQYFGPGTRLTVT.